This T cell receptor beta chain was identified during a study of CD8 T cells in Susac syndrome. Trimming stripped 0 bases from V and 9 bases from J, with 15 bases between. Germline values: CDR1 SGHVS, CDR2 FNYEAQ. The CDR3 length is 15 residues. CD8+ and CD4+ T cells circulating in blood were sequenced for TCR beta. When the RNA was reverse transcribed, random hexamers were used with an input of roughly 0.45 to 1 ug. TCRdb analysed the immunoSEQ multiplex PCR reads with MiXCR anew, one entry per CDR3 protein. This sample carries under 350,000 distinct CDR3 sequences, roughly 94% of them seen once, and the ten largest clones take more than 0.06%.

Sequencing input: CD4+ T cells from PBMCs. V is TRBV7-6 and J is TRBJ2-1; D gene ambiguous. This sequence originates from a human donor with multiple sclerosis. CDR3 DNA sequence: TGTGCCAGCAGCTTAGCGGGCAAAAACCTGGGTGAGCAGTTCTTC. Amino acid sequence: CASSLAGKNLGEQFF. Supplemented by reference TRBV7-6 and TRBJ2-1, the full variable domain reads GAGVSQSPRYKVTKRGQDVALRCDPISGHVSLYWYRQALGQGPEFLTYFNYEAQQDKSGLPNDRFSAERPEGSISTLTIQRTEQRDSAMYRCASSLAGKNLGEQFFGPGTRLTVL.